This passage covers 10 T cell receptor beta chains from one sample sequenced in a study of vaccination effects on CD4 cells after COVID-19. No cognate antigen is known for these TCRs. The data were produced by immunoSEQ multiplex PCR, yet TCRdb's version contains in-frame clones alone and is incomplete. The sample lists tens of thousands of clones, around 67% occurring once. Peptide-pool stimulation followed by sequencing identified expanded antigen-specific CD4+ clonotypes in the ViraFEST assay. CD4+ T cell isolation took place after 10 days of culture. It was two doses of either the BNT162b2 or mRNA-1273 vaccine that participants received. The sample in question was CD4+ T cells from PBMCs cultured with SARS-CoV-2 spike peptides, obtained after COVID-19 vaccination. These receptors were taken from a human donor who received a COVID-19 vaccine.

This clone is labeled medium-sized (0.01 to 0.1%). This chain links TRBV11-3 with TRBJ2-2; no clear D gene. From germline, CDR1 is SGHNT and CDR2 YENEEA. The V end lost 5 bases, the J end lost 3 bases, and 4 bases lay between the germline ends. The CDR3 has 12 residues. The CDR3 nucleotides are TGTGCCAGCAGCCCGGACACCGGGGAGCTGTTTTTT. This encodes CASSPDTGELFF.

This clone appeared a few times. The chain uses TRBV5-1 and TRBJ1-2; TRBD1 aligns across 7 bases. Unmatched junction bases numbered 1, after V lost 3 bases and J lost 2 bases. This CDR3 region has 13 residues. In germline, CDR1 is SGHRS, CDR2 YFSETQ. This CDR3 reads CASSSTGNYGYTF. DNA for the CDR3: TGCGCCAGCAGCTCGACAGGGAACTATGGCTACACCTTC.

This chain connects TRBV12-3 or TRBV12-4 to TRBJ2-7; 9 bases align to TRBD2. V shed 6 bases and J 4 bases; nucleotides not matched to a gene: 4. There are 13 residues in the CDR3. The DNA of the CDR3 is TGTGCCAGCAGGACTACTAGCGGGTACGAGCAGTACTTC. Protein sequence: CASRTTSGYEQYF.

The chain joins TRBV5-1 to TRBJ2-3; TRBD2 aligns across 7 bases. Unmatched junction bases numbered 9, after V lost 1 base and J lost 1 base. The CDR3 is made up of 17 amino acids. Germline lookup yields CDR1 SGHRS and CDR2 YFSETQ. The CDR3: CASSLRQRELGTDTQYF. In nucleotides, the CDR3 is TGCGCCAGCAGCTTGAGGCAGCGGGAATTGGGCACAGATACGCAGTATTTT.

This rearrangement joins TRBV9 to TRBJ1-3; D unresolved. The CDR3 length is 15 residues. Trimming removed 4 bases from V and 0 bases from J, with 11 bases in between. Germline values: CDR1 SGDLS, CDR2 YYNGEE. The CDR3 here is CASSTGDFSGNTIYF. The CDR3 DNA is TGTGCCAGCAGCACCGGGGATTTCTCTGGAAACACCATATATTTT.

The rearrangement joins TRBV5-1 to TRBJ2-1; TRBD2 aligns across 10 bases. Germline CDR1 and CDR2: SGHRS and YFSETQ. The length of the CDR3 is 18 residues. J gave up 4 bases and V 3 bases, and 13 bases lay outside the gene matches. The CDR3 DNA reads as TGCGCCAGCAGCTCCGCCCTGCTAGCGGGAGCGCCTTACAATGAGCAGTTCTTC. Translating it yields CASSSALLAGAPYNEQFF.

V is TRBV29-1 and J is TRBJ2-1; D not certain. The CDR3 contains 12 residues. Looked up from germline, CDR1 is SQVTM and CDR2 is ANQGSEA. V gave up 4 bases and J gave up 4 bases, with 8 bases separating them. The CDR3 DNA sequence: TGCAGCGTTGGGACCGATTACAATGAGCAGTTCTTC. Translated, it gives CSVGTDYNEQFF.

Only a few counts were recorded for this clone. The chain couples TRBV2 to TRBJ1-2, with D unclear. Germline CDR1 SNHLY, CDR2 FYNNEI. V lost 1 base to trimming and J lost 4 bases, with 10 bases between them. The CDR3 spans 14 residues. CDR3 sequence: CASSEDPVVYGYTF. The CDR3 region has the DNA TGTGCCAGCAGTGAAGATCCAGTCGTCTATGGCTACACCTTC. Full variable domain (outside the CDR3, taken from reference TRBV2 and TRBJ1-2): EPEVTQTPSHQVTQMGQEVILRCVPISNHLYFYWYRQILGQKVEFLVSFYNNEISEKSEIFDDQFSVERPDGSNFTLKIRSTKLEDSAMYFCASSEDPVVYGYTFGSGTRLTVV.

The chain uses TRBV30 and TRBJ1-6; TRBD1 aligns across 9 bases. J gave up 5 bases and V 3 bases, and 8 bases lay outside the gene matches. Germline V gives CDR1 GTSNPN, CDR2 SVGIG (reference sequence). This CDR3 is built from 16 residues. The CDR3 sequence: CAWSRDRAANNSPLHF. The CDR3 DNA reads TGTGCCTGGAGCCGGGACAGGGCCGCTAATAATTCACCCCTCCACTTT.

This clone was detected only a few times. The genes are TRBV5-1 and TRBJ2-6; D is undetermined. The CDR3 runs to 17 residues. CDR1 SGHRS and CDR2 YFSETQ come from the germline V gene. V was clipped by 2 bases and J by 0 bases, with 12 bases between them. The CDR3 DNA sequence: TGCGCCAGCAGCTTCGATGGGCGAATCTCTGGGGCCAACGTCCTGACTTTC. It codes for CASSFDGRISGANVLTF.